This T cell receptor beta chain was identified in a study of post-analysis software for immune sequencing data. Study-level background: Relapsing-remitting, secondary progressive and progressive-relapsing forms made up the multiple sclerosis disease courses. Study-wide points: In patients, about five TRBV segments were more frequent than in controls, with TRBV5-6, TRBV5-1 and TRBV20-1 among them.

With regard to this clonotype: Its antigen is still unknown.

cDNA libraries of TCR beta carried unique molecular identifiers. Around 500,000 cDNA molecules came from 1 to 10 million T cells. TCRdb fed the PCR reads into MiXCR, producing one record per CDR3 protein. The sample shows some 500,000 distinct CDR3 sequences, approximately 45% of them seen only once. Germline V gives CDR1 KGHSH, CDR2 LQKENI. This CDR3 contains 14 residues. The V end was cut by 4 bases, the J end by 4 bases, with 13 bases between. V usage is TRBV18 and J usage is TRBJ2-5; D is undetermined. The sample comprised blood. The TCR was taken from a girl aged 5-17 years with multiple sclerosis. The CDR3 DNA is TGTGCCAGCTCACTTGGGTCCGTAGGAGAGACCCAGTACTTC. Protein sequence: CASSLGSVGETQYF.